The clone carrying this TCR beta chain was found a few times. The antigen remains unidentified. 13 Jbeta primers and 60 Vbeta primers were used for the PCR. Here immunoSEQ multiplex PCR was the method, and the copy in TCRdb shows in-frame clones only, minus some. Of over 65,000 clones in the sample, roughly 78% were seen once. Each donor was healthy, and each was a bone marrow donor. The V end lost 3 bases, the J end lost 2 bases, and 15 bases lay between the germline ends. Germline loops: CDR1 LNHNV, CDR2 YYDKDF (reference sequence). CDR3 size: 16 residues. The sample is drawn from a study of cytomegalovirus exposure and HLA in healthy donors. Study conclusions and caveats: In a later analysis, most CMV-associated TCR beta chains appeared HLA-restricted. A later analysis linked a missense DCLRE1C variant to TCR beta V- and J-gene trimming.

V gene TRBV15 combines with J gene TRBJ2-3; TRBD2 might be the D (6 bases). This receptor was identified in a man in his forties in good health and CMV-seronegative. Sequencing was done on a sample of PBMCs. The CDR3 is CATSRESGLPTDTQYF. The CDR3, as DNA: TGTGCCACCAGCAGGGAATCGGGACTTCCCACAGATACGCAGTATTTT.